This is a list of T cell receptor beta chains from one sample in a study of glioma-infiltrating T cells after dendritic cell vaccination. The protocol was immunoSEQ multiplex PCR, while the TCRdb copy is restricted to in-frame clones and leaves out a portion. The table lists around 96,000 clones, about 79% of them singletons, with less than 7% in the top ten. The sample was blood, taken before dendritic cell vaccination. The receptors come from a human donor with glioblastoma. The CDR3 runs from the conserved cysteine through the conserved F or W.

J gene | V gene | CDR3 protein
TRBJ1-3 | TRBV5-1 | CASSSLGLSGNTIYF
TRBJ1-2 | TRBV10-3 | CAISVGQGAYGYTF
TRBJ2-3 | TRBV13 | CASSLGRLWDWKFTDTQYF
TRBJ2-4 | TRBV5-4 | CASSSGGLVTIQYF
TRBJ1-1 | TRBV5-4 | CASSNRVGTEAFF
TRBJ2-7 | TRBV11-2 | CASSLVLYEQYF
TRBJ2-3 | TRBV7-9 | CASSLVWRSTDTQYF
TRBJ2-5 | TRBV4-2 | CASSQDRSGTAGGTQYF
TRBJ1-1 | TRBV25-1 | CASRGNTEAFF
TRBJ1-1 | TRBV19 | CASSPQGAGEAFF
TRBJ2-2 | TRBV15 | CATSRASGNTGELFF
TRBJ2-7 | TRBV6-1 | CATSRRAGLRHEQYF
TRBJ2-3 | TRBV7-2 | CASSFNGGASDTQYF
TRBJ2-1 | TRBV10-3 | CAISENRLGSSYNEQFF
TRBJ2-7 | TRBV6-5 | CASSRTSEFYEQYF
TRBJ2-3 | TRBV29-1 | CSVPGQRGALYSTDTQYF
TRBJ1-2 | TRBV7-9 | CASSLGGVAVYGYTF
TRBJ1-1 | TRBV7-9 | CASSPTGWEAFF
TRBJ2-7 | TRBV6-1 | CASSERTSGPLEQYF
TRBJ2-7 | TRBV6-6 | CASSSPTAYEQYF
TRBJ1-5 | TRBV7-8 | CASSLGQFSNQPQHF
TRBJ2-5 | TRBV5-1 | CASSLTGETQYF
TRBJ2-2 | TRBV27 | CASSIDSTGELFF
TRBJ2-1 | TRBV5-1 | CASSRLAGGPRNEQFF
TRBJ2-7 | TRBV6-1 | CASSRDLGGEQYF
TRBJ2-7 | TRBV5-1 | CASSSGQGYEQYF
TRBJ1-1 | TRBV9 | CASSGGGTGGSTEAFF
TRBJ2-3 | TRBV27 | CASSFTGTQYF
TRBJ1-1 | TRBV11-2 | CASSLSLGAMNTEAFF
TRBJ2-6 | TRBV4-2 | CASSQDLGRGTWGANVLTF
TRBJ1-2 | TRBV5-6 | CASSLVGQQNYGYTF
TRBJ2-1 | TRBV28 | CASSLLAFRERYNEQFF
TRBJ1-1 | TRBV6-6 | CASSGGWTGEGTEAFF
TRBJ1-1 | TRBV4-1 | CASSQASDRGAFF
TRBJ2-1 | TRBV19 | CASSTAGVVYNEQFF
TRBJ2-5 | TRBV23-1 | CASTVRRETQYF
TRBJ2-7 | TRBV7-2 | CASSLAGAPWGYEQYF
TRBJ1-5 | TRBV28 | CASREYHSNQPQHF
TRBJ2-2 | TRBV2 | CASRLQGNTGELFF
TRBJ2-1 | TRBV7-3 | CASSLGTGGGDEQFF
TRBJ1-5 | TRBV7-3 | CASSRRGPRKF
TRBJ1-1 | TRBV19 | CASSEGGASEAFF
TRBJ2-7 | TRBV2 | CASSLPSGGNDLLPYPYEQYF
TRBJ1-2 | TRBV29-1 | CSVGGGHGYTF
TRBJ1-1 | TRBV9 | CASSVELMNTEAFF
TRBJ1-2 | TRBV19 | CASSIPLRDSLNYGYTF
TRBJ1-5 | TRBV7-2 | CASSSLDSDNQPQHF
TRBJ2-2 | TRBV19 | CASSTTSGSPTPSFF
TRBJ2-7 | TRBV30 | CAWSGAGGYEQYF
TRBJ1-5 | TRBV12-5 | CASGLGQGQPQHF
TRBJ2-3 | TRBV6-5 | CASSYQGDRTDTQYF
TRBJ1-2 | TRBV4-1 | CASSQVDRNYGHTF
TRBJ1-1 | TRBV5-6 | CASSKDRSGTEAFF
TRBJ1-3 | TRBV6-5 | CASSYRQFPSGNTIYF
TRBJ2-5 | TRBV11-1 | CASSLARFKEETQYF
TRBJ2-3 | TRBV14 | CASSQGLLSGMGTDTQYF
TRBJ2-3 | TRBV7-3 | CASSLTSDRGDTQYF